This T cell receptor beta chain was sequenced in a study of Graves' ophthalmopathy and Graves' hyperthyroidism. Looking at the study overall: Hyperthyroidism was classified as stable if no ophthalmopathy occurred within 18 months of follow-up. Study observations and caveats: Discriminating ophthalmopathy from stable hyperthyroidism, a 13-signature model attained a sensitivity of about 88% and a specificity of around 83%.

This clonotype has at least ten counts. The antigen remains unidentified. RNA transcripts served as template for amplifying TCR beta CDR3 sequences. In the first round, RT-PCR was carried out with HTBI primers, and a multiplex PCR formed the second round. TCRdb re-analysed the multiplex PCR reads in MiXCR, keeping a single row per CDR3 protein. The sample contains around 590,000 distinct CDR3 sequences, 39% of which appear only once. Researchers turned away patients with other autoimmune diseases, uncontrolled infections, pregnancy or lactation. Sequencing was carried out using peripheral blood or thyroid tissue (not recorded which). The origin of this receptor is an adult man with Graves' hyperthyroidism.

The CDR3 loop reads CASSTPGQITEAFF. Written as DNA, the CDR3 is TGTGCCAGTAGTACACCGGGACAAATCACTGAAGCTTTCTTT. The chain employs TRBV19 and TRBJ1-1, with D possibly matching TRBD1 (6 bases). In germline, CDR1 is LNHDA, CDR2 SQIVND (reference sequence). This CDR3 has 14 residues. The V gene lost 4 bases and the J gene lost 4 bases, with 13 bases spanning the gap. The variable domain in full, completed from reference TRBV19 and TRBJ1-1, reads DGGITQSPKYLFRKEGQNVTLSCEQNLNHDAMYWYRQDPGQGLRLIYYSQIVNDFQKGDIAEGYSVSREKKESFPLTVTSAQKNPTAFYLCASSTPGQITEAFFGQGTRLTVV.